Presented here are 17 T cell receptor beta chains from one specimen sequenced in a study of OX40 agonist ivuxolimab in advanced cancers. Libraries were prepared by immunoSEQ multiplex PCR; TCRdb keeps only in-frame clonotypes and omits some of them. The table shows more than 35,000 clones, with less than 90% occurring only once. Material: CD4+ or CD8+ T cells sorted from blood, obtained in a trial of the OX40 agonist ivuxolimab. These receptors were collected from an adult with an advanced solid tumor such as melanoma, head and neck, liver or kidney cancer.

The chain uses TRBV15 and TRBJ1-2; the D gene is possibly TRBD1 (5 bases). The CDR3 is 15 amino acids. The V gene lost 0 bases and the J gene lost 8 bases, with 16 bases spanning the gap. Germline V lookup: CDR1 LNHNV, CDR2 YYDKDF (reference sequence). The CDR3, as DNA: TGTGCCACCAGCAGAGATCGAGCGGGGACTCGGGGCTACACCTTC. Its protein product is CATSRDRAGTRGYTF.

The chain is built from TRBV10-1 and TRBJ2-7; 10 bases are shared with TRBD2. The CDR3 consists of 16 residues. In germline, CDR1 is WNHNN, CDR2 SYGVQD (reference sequence). V shed 0 bases and J 5 bases; nucleotides not matched to a gene: 7. CDR3: CASSESRTSGSHEQYF. CDR3 nucleotides: TGCGCCAGCAGTGAGTCAAGGACTAGCGGTTCCCACGAGCAGTACTTC.

This chain uses TRBV9 with TRBJ2-1; D not resolved. The CDR3 is made up of 13 amino acids. CDR1 and CDR2 from the germline V gene are SGDLS and YYNGEE. V was clipped by 0 bases and J by 10 bases, with 11 bases between them. The CDR3 DNA follows: TGTGCCAGCAGCGTAGGATCTTCCGGAGAGCAGTTCTTC. It yields the protein CASSVGSSGEQFF.

This chain uses TRBV6-5 with TRBJ2-7; 9 bases fit TRBD1. The length of the CDR3 is 15 residues. Trimming cost V 6 bases and J 3 bases; bases outside gene matches: 9. The germline gives CDR1 MNHEY, CDR2 SVGAGI. CDR3 amino acids: CASSQSGTGYYEQYF. In nucleotides, the CDR3 is TGTGCCAGCAGCCAGAGCGGGACAGGGTACTACGAGCAGTACTTC.

CDR3 amino acids: CASSEWNTEAFF. DNA for the CDR3: TGTGCCAGCAGCGAATGGAACACTGAAGCTTTCTTT. The rearrangement joins TRBV7-2 to TRBJ1-1; D is unclear. V was shortened by 5 bases and J by 1 base, with 5 bases between the two germline ends. The germline gives CDR1 SGHTA, CDR2 FQGNSA. The CDR3 sequence is 12 residues long.

V and J are TRBV7-2 and TRBJ1-1; TRBD1 might be the D (6 bases). The V end was cut by 1 base, the J end by 4 bases, with 13 bases between. CDR3 length: 15 amino acids. The germline gives CDR1 SGHTA, CDR2 FQGNSA. The CDR3 spells CASSLGSGGGTEAFF. In DNA, the CDR3 is TGTGCCAGCAGCTTAGGGTCGGGGGGCGGCACTGAAGCTTTCTTT.

This clone showed up just once. The chain uses TRBV9 and TRBJ2-5; perhaps TRBD2 as D (6 bases). V was pared by 0 bases and J by 2 bases, with 8 bases between. The CDR3 consists of 14 residues. Germline CDR1 SGDLS, CDR2 YYNGEE. The CDR3 region is CASSVVGLQETQYF. In nucleotides, the CDR3 is TGTGCCAGCAGCGTAGTGGGACTGCAAGAGACCCAGTACTTC.

CDR3 in amino acids: CSAERGRGRETQYF. CDR3 DNA: TGCAGCGCGGAGCGGGGCAGGGGGAGAGAGACCCAGTACTTC. V gene TRBV29-1 combines with J gene TRBJ2-5; the D call may be TRBD1 or TRBD2 (7 bases each). From germline, CDR1 is SQVTM and CDR2 ANQGSEA. This CDR3 is 14 amino acids long. With 7 bases removed from V and 4 bases from J, the gap between germline ends came to 19 bases. Drawing the rest from reference TRBV29-1 and TRBJ2-5, the complete variable domain is SAVISQKPSRDICQRGTSLTIQCQVDSQVTMMFWYRQQPGQSLTLIATANQGSEATYESGFVIDKFPISRPNLTFSTLTVSNMSPEDSSIYLCSAERGRGRETQYFGPGTRLLVL.

This sequence joins TRBV11-2 and TRBJ2-1, with a tentative D call TRBD2 (6 bases). V shed 6 bases and J shed 3 bases, with 18 bases lying between them. Per germline, CDR1 SGHAT and CDR2 FQNNGV. The CDR3 loop spans 16 amino acids. The CDR3 sequence is CASRRLVAADYNEQFF. In DNA, the CDR3 is TGTGCCAGCAGGAGACTCGTAGCGGCCGACTACAATGAGCAGTTCTTC.

The rearrangement links TRBV5-1 to TRBJ1-1; D perhaps matches TRBD1 (5 bases). CDR1 and CDR2 from the germline V gene are SGHRS and YFSETQ. V lost 0 bases and J lost 1, with 10 bases in between. The CDR3 length is 15 residues. The CDR3 bases are TGCGCCAGCAGCTTGGAGATAGGGGCGAACACTGAAGCTTTCTTT. Amino acid sequence: CASSLEIGANTEAFF.

The V call is TRBV18, the J call TRBJ1-2; 8 bases align to TRBD1. V shed 3 bases and J 6 bases; nucleotides not matched to a gene: 3. The CDR3 contains 13 residues. Per the germline V gene, CDR1 is KGHSH and CDR2 is LQKENI. The CDR3 sequence is CASSPDRDDGYTF. The CDR3 nucleotides are TGTGCCAGCTCACCGGACAGGGACGATGGCTACACCTTC.

The rearrangement uses TRBV5-1 and TRBJ2-3; 7 bases match TRBD2. The CDR3 length is 15 residues. CDR1 and CDR2 (germline): SGHRS, YFSETQ. J was trimmed by 3 bases and V by 3 bases; bases with no gene match: 7. The CDR3 sequence is CASSSSGVQTDTQYF. The CDR3 nucleotides are TGCGCCAGCAGCTCCAGCGGGGTTCAAACAGATACGCAGTATTTT.

The chain recombines TRBV5-1 with TRBJ2-7, with TRBD1 identical over 9 bases. Losses at the gene ends were 4 bases for V and 3 bases for J; bases not matched to a gene: 5. The CDR3 runs to 14 residues. Germline V gives CDR1 SGHRS, CDR2 YFSETQ. The CDR3 loop reads CASSRTGESYEQYF. CDR3 bases: TGCGCCAGCAGCCGGACAGGGGAGAGCTACGAGCAGTACTTC.

The rearrangement links TRBV10-1 to TRBJ1-6; 9 nucleotides agree with TRBD1. The length of the CDR3 is 15 residues. Germline CDR1 is WNHNN and CDR2 is SYGVQD (reference sequence). The V gene end was trimmed by 0 bases and the J gene end by 9 bases; junction bases not matched to a gene: 3. The CDR3 region has the DNA TGCGCCAGCAGTGAGTCGACAGGGGGTTCTTCACCCCTCCACTTT. Its protein is CASSESTGGSSPLHF.

The rearrangement links TRBV18 to TRBJ1-1, with 9 bases that match TRBD1. CDR3 length: 16 amino acids. The trim removed 3 bases at V and 4 bases at J, leaving 9 bases unmatched. Germline-derived CDR1 and CDR2 are KGHSH and LQKENI. The CDR3 DNA reads TGTGCCAGCTCACCGTCCGGGACAGGGTTGGGCACTGAAGCTTTCTTT. Its translation is CASSPSGTGLGTEAFF.

J is TRBJ2-2 and V is TRBV18; D remains unclear. Per germline, CDR1 KGHSH and CDR2 LQKENI. The CDR3 is made up of 15 amino acids. Trimming took 3 bases from V and 0 from J, leaving 8 bases between them. CDR3 region: CASSPLSPNTGELFF. CDR3 DNA sequence: TGTGCCAGCTCACCCCTTAGTCCGAACACCGGGGAGCTGTTTTTT.

The V and J genes are TRBV4-1 and TRBJ2-6, with D perhaps given as TRBD1 or TRBD2 (5 bases each). Germline-derived CDR1 and CDR2 are MGHRA and YSYEKL. Trimming shortened V by 1 base and J by 2 bases, and 9 bases separated the two germline ends. CDR3 length equals 16 residues. The CDR3 is CASSQAMGAGANVLTF. CDR3 nucleotide sequence: TGCGCCAGCAGCCAAGCTATGGGGGCTGGGGCCAACGTCCTGACTTTC.